This TCR beta chain was identified during a study of control samples from healthy donors and cancer patients. V dropped 3 bases and J dropped 2 bases, with 14 bases sitting between them. CDR1 is MDHEN and CDR2 is SYDVKM in the germline V gene. The CDR3 has 15 residues. Assay used: immunoSEQ multiplex PCR; TCRdb lists only in-frame clones, some missing. Of 100,000 or so clones in the sample, approximately 78% were seen once. The rearrangement uses TRBV28 and TRBJ2-7; the D gene is possibly TRBD1 (5 bases). The sequenced material came from blood. The clonotype originates from a woman aged 55-69 years in good health. CDR3 DNA sequence: TGTGCCAGCAGTTTGCCTCGACAGACAGCCTACGAGCAGTACTTC. Translation gives CASSLPRQTAYEQYF.